This T cell receptor beta chain derives from a study of T cell repertoires in cytomegalovirus infection. Overall study: It was recently identified HLA-C-restricted and well-studied HLA-B-restricted CMV epitopes that the study used. Indications of both CMV infection and matching HLA type were provided by public TCR beta signatures.

Whole-study results and caveats: What dominated the ex vivo response were HLA-C-restricted CMV-specific TCR beta clonotypes. Identification of carriers of CMV plus the relevant HLA was achieved through cumulative public TCR beta family frequency.

TCRdb ran MiXCR on the reads and lists one entry per CDR3 protein. This sample yields approximately 910,000 distinct CDR3 sequences, of which 31% are seen a single time; 13% belongs to the top ten. As regards this clonotype: The target antigen is unknown.

The CDR3 loop spans 14 amino acids. V was pared by 0 bases and J by 4 bases, with 12 bases between. Germline V gives CDR1 DFQATT, CDR2 SNEGSKA (reference sequence). This receptor was identified in a human donor in good health (CMV status not recorded). Some clones in this sample may be carry-over from other donors' samples. The chain combines TRBV20-1 with TRBJ1-2, with a tentative D call TRBD1 (5 bases). This sample comprised cultured CD8+ T cells from PBMCs, obtained from culture after CMV antigen stimulation. In nucleotides, the CDR3 is TGCAGTGCTAGAGATAAGGGGACGAGCTATGGCTACACCTTC. This sequence encodes CSARDKGTSYGYTF.